The present entry profiles one T cell receptor beta chain with its context. What it binds is unknown. This entry comes from a study of Graves' ophthalmopathy and Graves' hyperthyroidism. Findings and caveats of the study: It was with around 70% sensitivity and about 72% specificity that the model predicted ophthalmopathy progression.

Moderate-to-severe activity, CAS ≥3, NOSPECS ≥4 and a duration under 3 months were seen in donors with ophthalmopathy. Other autoimmune diseases, uncontrolled infections, pregnancy and lactation each led to patient exclusion. TCR beta CDR3 amplification used RNA transcripts. Amplification began with first-round RT-PCR using HTBI primers, then second-round multiplex PCR was performed. MiXCR was run by TCRdb on the multiplex PCR reads, yielding one entry per CDR3 protein. The data contain 200,000 to 250,000 distinct CDR3 sequences, 45% of them seen just once; the ten biggest clones take up approximately 51%. After removal of 6 bases from V and 7 bases from J, the junction contained 6 bases not matched to a gene. CDR1 is ENHRY, CDR2 SYGVKD, per germline. The length of the CDR3 is 12 residues.

This clonotype originated in an adult man with Graves' ophthalmopathy. The chain recombines TRBV10-3 with TRBJ2-7; the match to TRBD2 covers 7 bases. The sequencing input was peripheral blood. CDR3 sequence: CAIRGGTEEQYF. The CDR3 coding sequence is TGTGCCATCAGGGGGGGGACCGAGGAGCAGTACTTC.